These 9 T cell receptor beta chains share one sample of origin, sequenced in a study of metastatic and nonmetastatic thyroid tumors. TCRdb re-called the PCR reads through MiXCR. The sample yields some 90,000 clones, less than 10% seen once. The entire patient cohort was treatment-naive prior to thyroid surgery. The sequencing sample was made of blood. These TCRs come from a female donor with papillary thyroid cancer or a benign thyroid nodule (not recorded which). Some clones in this sample may be carry-over from other donors' samples.

This clone was found many times. The chain joins TRBV3-1 to TRBJ2-1; maybe TRBD2 (6 bases). The CDR3 totals 15 residues. Germline lookup yields CDR1 LGHDT and CDR2 YNNKEL (reference sequence). Trimming stripped 1 base from V and 4 bases from J, with 11 bases between. For the CDR3, the DNA is TGTGCCAGCAGCCAAGTGGGGAGGAGATACAATGAGCAGTTCTTC. This encodes CASSQVGRRYNEQFF.

This sequence joins TRBV7-6 and TRBJ1-5; the D is unclear. Trimming cost V 0 bases and J 7 bases, with 10 bases left between them. The CDR3 has 14 residues. Germline values: CDR1 SGHVS, CDR2 FNYEAQ. The DNA of the CDR3 is TGTGCCAGCAGCTTAGCGGCCAAGGGACAGCCCCAGCATTTT. As protein: CASSLAAKGQPQHF.

This clone was picked up many times. The rearrangement joins TRBV5-1 to TRBJ2-5; 8 bases are a match to TRBD1. V trimming: 2 bases; J trimming: 0 bases; junction bases outside the gene matches: 12. CDR1 and CDR2 (germline): SGHRS, YFSETQ. There are 18 residues in the CDR3. CDR3 sequence (DNA): TGCGCCAGCAGCTTAGCCTGGACAGGACAGGGATACCAAGAGACCCAGTACTTC. It yields the protein CASSLAWTGQGYQETQYF.

This clone was recorded at least ten times. CDR3 protein: CASSYSDNYEQYF. CDR3 bases: TGTGCCAGCAGTTACTCGGACAACTACGAGCAGTACTTC. The V and J genes are TRBV6-6 and TRBJ2-7; weak D call: TRBD1 (5 bases). The length of the CDR3 is 13 residues. The V and J ends lost 0 bases and 3 bases respectively, with 6 bases between them. Looked up from germline, CDR1 is MNHNY and CDR2 is SVGAGI (reference sequence).

This clone was recorded at least ten times. The V gene is TRBV27, the J gene TRBJ2-2; D gene unclear. The CDR3 totals 12 residues. Germline V lookup: CDR1 MNHEY, CDR2 SMNVEV (reference sequence). V lost 5 bases to trimming and J lost 6 bases, with 7 bases between them. CDR3 residues: CASSPTSGELFF. Written as DNA, the CDR3 is TGTGCCAGCAGTCCCACTTCCGGGGAGCTGTTTTTT.

This clone came up many times. The rearrangement joins TRBV11-2 to TRBJ2-3, with D tentatively TRBD2 (5 bases). Germline CDR1 and CDR2: SGHAT and FQNNGV. Trimming took off 0 bases at V and 5 bases at J, with 12 bases between the two ends. This CDR3 has 15 residues. CDR3 sequence (DNA): TGTGCCAGCAGCTTAGAGAGGGTACCTGGAGATACGCAGTATTTT. Encoded protein: CASSLERVPGDTQYF.

In this sample, this clone turned up a few times. Since the CDR3 does not end with the conserved phenylalanine or tryptophan, this likely comes from a read error. The V call is TRBV5-1, the J call TRBJ2-2; D call uncertain. V was shortened by 0 bases and J by 7 bases, with 4 bases between the two germline ends. The CDR3 is made up of 12 amino acids. Germline V gives CDR1 SGHRS, CDR2 YFSETQ. In DNA, the CDR3 is TGCGCCAGCAGCTTGGGAGACGGGGAGCTGTTTTCT. This encodes CASSLGDGELFS.

This clone appeared many times. V usage is TRBV28 and J usage is TRBJ2-7; D possibly corresponds to TRBD1 (5 bases). This CDR3 has 12 amino acids. Germline V lookup: CDR1 MDHEN, CDR2 SYDVKM. The V gene lost 7 bases and the J gene lost 4 bases, with 11 bases spanning the gap. The CDR3 DNA reads TGTGCCAGCACCAAGGGGCGGTACGAGCAGTACTTC. Its translation is CASTKGRYEQYF.

As regards this clone: Other DNA sequences in the sample encode the same CDR3. The chain employs TRBV19 and TRBJ2-5; D gene uncertain. V lost 6 bases and J 2 bases, leaving 10 bases between the germline ends. CDR3 size: 13 residues. Germline V gene data show CDR1 as LNHDA and CDR2 as SQIVND (reference sequence). The CDR3, as DNA: TGTGCCAGTAGCGGGCGAATACAAGAGACCCAGTACTTC. Translated, it gives CASSGRIQETQYF.